This is a list of T cell receptor beta chains from one sample in a study of blood T cell repertoires in COVID-19. Assay used: immunoSEQ multiplex PCR; TCRdb lists only in-frame clones, some missing. The table lists about 200,000 clones, more than 65% of them singletons. The sequencing input was peripheral blood. These TCRs come from a man aged 50 or older with active or convalescent COVID-19. The CDR3 runs from the conserved cysteine through the conserved F or W. Each record gives: clone size, V gene, CDR3 length, J gene, D gene, CDR3 DNA, CDR3 protein. A D gene is named only where the DNA matches it firmly. Not every row has a clone size; where given, it reads once, few, many or a size class.

>NA|TRBV27|21|TRBJ2-1|TRBD2
TGTGCCAGCATCGAAGGCCAACGATTGATACGGGCTAGCGGGCCCTACAATGAGCAGTTCTTC
CASIEGQRLIRASGPYNEQFF
>NA|TRBV7-9|14|TRBJ2-3|NA
TGTGCCAGCAGCTCGTCGGAGGGTGGGAATACGCAGTATTTT
CASSSSEGGNTQYF
>few|TRBV10-2|14|TRBJ1-4|TRBD1
TGCGCCAGCAGCTGGACAGGGGCTAATGAAAAACTGTTTTTT
CASSWTGANEKLFF
>NA|TRBV15|17|TRBJ1-3|TRBD1
TGTGCCACCAGCGACCCACACGACAGGGCGTTTGGAAACACCATATATTTT
CATSDPHDRAFGNTIYF
>NA|TRBV4-3|17|TRBJ2-2|NA
TGCGCCAGCAGCCCCGTGGGTTGGACACCTAACACCGGGGAGCTGTTTTTT
CASSPVGWTPNTGELFF
>NA|TRBV4-2|15|TRBJ1-2|NA
TGTGCCAGCAGCCAAGATCTGAGGGGGAACTATGGCTACACCTTC
CASSQDLRGNYGYTF
>NA|TRBV28|18|TRBJ1-6|NA
TGTGCCAGCACCTCCCCCTCGGAGGGGCGGTCCTATAATTCACCCCTCCACTTT
CASTSPSEGRSYNSPLHF
>once|TRBV7-3|15|TRBJ2-7|TRBD1
TGTGCCAGCAGCTTCCCGGGACAGGGTATCCACGAGCAGTACTTC
CASSFPGQGIHEQYF
>few|TRBV2|17|TRBJ2-7|TRBD2
TGTGCCAGCAGTGAAGCCCCGGGACTAGCGGCCTCCTACGAGCAGTACTTC
CASSEAPGLAASYEQYF
>NA|TRBV5-1|14|TRBJ2-5|NA
TGCGCCAGCAGCTTGCTTGTAAGCGAAGAGACCCAGTACTTC
CASSLLVSEETQYF
>NA|TRBV5-1|17|TRBJ1-2|TRBD1
TGCGCCAGCAGCTTGGCACTTCCGGGACAGACCACCTATGGCTACACCTTC
CASSLALPGQTTYGYTF
>NA|TRBV7-9|17|TRBJ2-3|NA
TGTGCCAGCAGCCCCCCCTTCGAGCGGCCCAGCACAGATACGCAGTATTTT
CASSPPFERPSTDTQYF
>NA|TRBV4-3|15|TRBJ1-1|NA
TGCGCCAGCAGCCAAGAGTTCAACATGAACACTGAAGCTTTCTTT
CASSQEFNMNTEAFF
>NA|TRBV5-1|14|TRBJ2-3|NA
TGCGCCAGCAGCTTGGTGCGCGTCTCAGATACGCAGTATTTT
CASSLVRVSDTQYF
>once|TRBV6-5|15|TRBJ1-3|NA
TGTGCCAGCTCGGCGGGACCTCACTCTGGAAACACCATATATTTT
CASSAGPHSGNTIYF
>NA|TRBV19|15|TRBJ2-5|TRBD1
TGTGCCAGTAGTCCCTTGACAGGGATTGTGGAGACCCAGTACTTC
CASSPLTGIVETQYF
>NA|TRBV19|14|TRBJ1-5|NA
TGTGCCAGTAGTACGAGGGATAGCTATCAGCCCCAGCATTTT
CASSTRDSYQPQHF
>NA|TRBV27|18|TRBJ2-4|TRBD1
TGTGCCAGCAGTTTGGGGACAGGGTCTCTACTAGCCAAAAACATTCAGTACTTC
CASSLGTGSLLAKNIQYF
>NA|TRBV7-9|16|TRBJ1-6|NA
TGTGCCAGCAGCTTAGGGGGAGGTAGCTATAATTCACCCCTCCACTTT
CASSLGGGSYNSPLHF
>NA|TRBV28|15|TRBJ1-2|TRBD1
TGTGCCAGCAGGCCTCGGACAGGGGGATTCTATGGCTACACCTTC
CASRPRTGGFYGYTF
>once|TRBV4-2|13|TRBJ2-3|TRBD2
TGTGCCACTGACCGGGGGGGGCCGGATACGCAGTATTTT
CATDRGGPDTQYF
>once|TRBV5-5|15|TRBJ2-5|NA
TGTGCCAGCAGCTTGGAGGGTTGGGGGGTGGAGACCCAGTACTTC
CASSLEGWGVETQYF
>NA|TRBV15|16|TRBJ1-1|NA
TGTGCCACCAGCAGAGATCGGGGAGGGGCGGACACTGAAGCTTTCTTT
CATSRDRGGADTEAFF